This T cell receptor beta chain was sequenced during a study of response to subunit inactivated influenza vaccine. One entry per CDR3 protein results from TCRdb running MiXCR on the RT-PCR reads. Of roughly 460,000 distinct CDR3 sequences in the sample, about 10% were seen once. Whole-study findings and limits: The authors proposed limited new T cell recruitment per seasonal influenza vaccination.

Notes on this clonotype: Its specificity is unknown.

The CDR3 consists of 12 residues. V lost 0 bases and J lost 5, with 3 bases in between. Germline loops: CDR1 WNHNN, CDR2 SYGVQD (reference sequence). Here the sequenced sample was PBMCs from blood, taken 45 days after vaccination. The chain employs TRBV10-1 and TRBJ2-3; D ambiguous. This TCR derives from a man aged 50 to 60 who received an inactivated influenza vaccine. The CDR3 spells CASSESIDTQYF. CDR3 in DNA: TGCGCCAGCAGTGAGTCAATAGATACGCAGTATTTT.